This T cell receptor beta chain was captured in a study of cytomegalovirus exposure and HLA in healthy donors. PCR used 60 Vbeta primers and 13 Jbeta primers. Libraries were prepared by immunoSEQ multiplex PCR; TCRdb keeps only in-frame clonotypes and omits some of them. The table includes some 190,000 clones, roughly three quarters detected once. Sequences were obtained from PBMCs. The clonotype originates from a woman aged 30 to 39 in good health and CMV-seropositive.

CDR3 residues: CASSLQGLAAETQYF. The CDR3 bases are TGCGCCAGCAGCTTGCAAGGACTAGCGGCAGAGACCCAGTACTTC. The chain combines TRBV5-1 with TRBJ2-5; 10 nucleotides align to TRBD2. V lost 1 base to trimming and J lost 4 bases; unmatched junction nucleotides: 4. Germline values: CDR1 SGHRS, CDR2 YFSETQ. This CDR3 has 15 amino acids. The full variable domain, its missing parts supplied by reference TRBV5-1 and TRBJ2-5, is KAGVTQTPRYLIKTRGQQVTLSCSPISGHRSVSWYQQTPGQGLQFLFEYFSETQRNKGNFPGRFSGRQFSNSRSEMNVSTLELGDSALYLCASSLQGLAAETQYFGPGTRLLVL.